The next 18 T cell receptor beta chains were all read from a single sample in a study of T-cell reconstitution after alpha-beta-depleted transplantation in children. The TCRbeta library incorporated unique molecular identifiers. TCRdb reanalysed the PCR reads using MiXCR and keeps one entry per CDR3 protein. The profile shows some 80,000 distinct CDR3 sequences, 18% of them singletons. The input for sequencing was PBMCs, mostly from graft donor cells, taken 360 days after TCRalphabeta/CD19-depleted stem cell transplant. The source of these receptors is a male patient aged 2 to 10 who had a stem cell transplant for acute lymphoblastic leukemia, so the T cells may come from the graft donor.

The chain joins TRBV25-1 to TRBJ2-1, with D maybe TRBD2 (5 bases). V was cut by 1 base and J by 8 bases, with 9 bases left in between. Germline lookup yields CDR1 MGHDK and CDR2 SYGVNS. This CDR3 has 13 residues. The CDR3 sequence is CASSELGEDEQFF. The CDR3, as DNA: TGTGCCAGCAGTGAATTGGGAGAGGATGAGCAGTTCTTC.

This clonotype was detected only a few times. The chain uses TRBV11-3 and TRBJ2-2; the D gene could be TRBD1 or TRBD2 (5 bases each). Trimming removed 1 base from V and 4 bases from J, with 7 bases in between. The germline gives CDR1 SGHNT, CDR2 YENEEA. The CDR3 has 14 residues. This CDR3 is CASSLVGVTGELFF. CDR3 nucleotide sequence: TGTGCCAGCAGCTTAGTGGGGGTCACCGGGGAGCTGTTTTTT.

This clonotype showed up just a few times. The J gene is TRBJ1-1, the V gene TRBV3-1, with 8 bases aligning to TRBD1. This CDR3 is 17 amino acids long. Germline V lookup: CDR1 LGHDT, CDR2 YNNKEL (reference sequence). J gave up 3 bases and V 2 bases, and 11 bases lay outside the gene matches. CDR3 sequence: CASSQRGRGRRDTEAFF. CDR3 coding DNA: TGTGCCAGCAGCCAAAGAGGCAGGGGGCGCAGGGACACTGAAGCTTTCTTT.

The chain uses TRBV6-1 and TRBJ1-2; unclear D gene. Germline V gives CDR1 MNHNS, CDR2 SASEGT. This CDR3 contains 13 residues. V was clipped by 4 bases and J by 7 bases, with 13 bases between them. Here the CDR3 reads CASSALLKGGYTF. The CDR3 nucleotides are TGTGCCAGCAGTGCTCTGCTCAAGGGTGGCTACACCTTC.

This clonotype was counted many times. The V call is TRBV5-1, the J call TRBJ2-7, with 8 bases aligning to TRBD2. J gave up 7 bases and V 3 bases, and 6 bases lay outside the gene matches. Looked up from germline, CDR1 is SGHRS and CDR2 is YFSETQ. This CDR3 is 13 amino acids long. The CDR3 reads CASSWGLAGEQYF. Here the CDR3 DNA reads TGCGCCAGCAGCTGGGGCCTAGCGGGTGAGCAGTACTTC.

This clonotype has just a few counts. V gene TRBV3-1 combines with J gene TRBJ2-1, with 10 nucleotides matching TRBD2. The germline V gene has CDR1 LGHDT and CDR2 YNNKEL (reference sequence). CDR3 length: 19 amino acids. V gave up 1 base and J gave up 0 bases; unmatched junction bases: 9. CDR3 sequence: CASSQAPGLADSSYNEQFF. CDR3 nucleotide sequence: TGTGCCAGCAGCCAAGCCCCCGGACTAGCGGATAGCTCCTACAATGAGCAGTTCTTC.

This clonotype was counted a single time. The chain is built from TRBV2 and TRBJ2-5; 7 bases are shared with TRBD1. This CDR3 is 13 amino acids long. V gave up 6 bases and J gave up 3 bases; unmatched junction bases: 4. Germline CDR1 is SNHLY and CDR2 is FYNNEI. CDR3 nucleotide sequence: TGTGCCAGCAGCTGGACAGGCAAAGAGACCCAGTACTTC. Protein: CASSWTGKETQYF.

This clonotype was seen a few times. This rearrangement joins TRBV4-1 to TRBJ2-3; perhaps TRBD2 as D (6 bases). Trimming removed 2 bases from V and 9 bases from J, with 21 bases in between. Looked up from germline, CDR1 is MGHRA and CDR2 is YSYEKL. This CDR3 region has 16 residues. The CDR3 coding sequence is TGCGCCAGCAGCCAATCGGGAGCCGGTTCACAAAGGACGCAGTATTTT. It specifies CASSQSGAGSQRTQYF.

This clonotype showed up just a few times. V gene TRBV3-1 combines with J gene TRBJ2-1, with 7 bases that match TRBD2. In germline, CDR1 is LGHDT, CDR2 YNNKEL (reference sequence). J was trimmed by 4 bases and V by 4 bases; bases with no gene match: 4. The CDR3 is made up of 14 amino acids. The CDR3 sequence is CASSRGGVYNEQFF. The CDR3 DNA reads as TGTGCCAGCAGCCGGGGGGGAGTTTACAATGAGCAGTTCTTC.

This clonotype was found a few times. The chain employs TRBV5-5 and TRBJ2-1, with TRBD2 matching over 15 bases. Losses at the gene ends were 4 bases for V and 7 bases for J; bases not matched to a gene: 3. Per the germline V gene, CDR1 is SGHKS and CDR2 is YYEKEE (reference sequence). CDR3 length: 15 amino acids. This CDR3 is CASSDGTSGGNEQFF. CDR3 coding DNA: TGTGCCAGCAGCGATGGGACTAGCGGGGGGAATGAGCAGTTCTTC.

A few counts support this clonotype. J is TRBJ2-2 and V is TRBV4-2; weak D call: TRBD2 (6 bases). Trimming shortened V by 4 bases and J by 8 bases, and 23 bases separated the two germline ends. The CDR3 loop spans 17 amino acids. Germline V gene data show CDR1 as LGHNA and CDR2 as YNFKEQ. The DNA of the CDR3 is TGTGCCAGCAGCCGGACCCGGGACTCCAGTAGAATTGGGGAGCTGTTTTTT. As protein: CASSRTRDSSRIGELFF.

The rearrangement uses TRBV20-1 and TRBJ2-1; TRBD2 aligns across 12 bases. V shed 5 bases and J 10 bases; nucleotides not matched to a gene: 9. Germline CDR1 DFQATT, CDR2 SNEGSKA (reference sequence). The CDR3 is 14 amino acids. The CDR3 spells CSALTSGSLWEQFF. The CDR3 nucleotides read TGCAGTGCTTTGACTAGCGGGAGTTTATGGGAGCAGTTCTTC.

This clonotype was seen more than once but under ten times. The J gene is TRBJ1-4, the V gene TRBV7-9; 8 bases align to TRBD1. This CDR3 contains 17 residues. Germline values: CDR1 SEHNR, CDR2 FQNEAQ (reference sequence). With V trimmed by 4 bases and J by 2 bases, 9 bases remained unmatched. For the CDR3, the DNA is TGTGCCAGCAGCTCTTGGACAGGGCGGTTGACTAATGAAAAACTGTTTTTT. Its protein is CASSSWTGRLTNEKLFF.

This clonotype was counted only a few times. CDR3 amino acids: CASSQGGDSHQPQHF. As DNA, the CDR3 is TGTGCCAGCAGCCAAGGAGGGGACAGCCATCAGCCCCAGCATTTT. The chain joins TRBV3-1 to TRBJ1-5; 7 bases align to TRBD1. The V segment lost 1 base and the J segment 5 bases; nucleotides outside the gene matches: 5. Germline V gene lookup returns CDR1 LGHDT and CDR2 YNNKEL (reference sequence). The CDR3 has 15 residues.

This sequence joins TRBV27 and TRBJ2-1; TRBD1 or TRBD2 may be the D gene (6 bases each). The CDR3 spans 16 residues. Germline CDR1 and CDR2: MNHEY and SMNVEV (reference sequence). Trimming took 2 bases from V and 7 from J, leaving 18 bases between them. CDR3 residues: CASSLGGWGGGNEQFF. The DNA for the CDR3 is TGTGCCAGCAGTTTAGGGGGCTGGGGAGGAGGGAATGAGCAGTTCTTC.

The gene calls are TRBV27 and TRBJ2-7; 12 positions match TRBD1. The CDR3 runs to 15 residues. V dropped 2 bases and J dropped 4; count of bases not matched to a gene: 3. Germline V CDR1 and CDR2: MNHEY, SMNVEV (reference sequence). Written as DNA, the CDR3 is TGTGCCAGCAGTTTAGGGACAGGGGGCGGGTACGAGCAGTACTTC. Its translation: CASSLGTGGGYEQYF.

The sample holds many counts of this clonotype. The chain's CDR3 is CSVASRYEQYF. Written as DNA, the CDR3 is TGCAGCGTCGCATCCAGATACGAGCAGTACTTC. The chain is built from TRBV29-1 and TRBJ2-7; no reliable D call. CDR3 size: 11 residues. In germline, CDR1 is SQVTM, CDR2 ANQGSEA. V was pared by 6 bases and J by 4 bases, with 10 bases between.

In its sample, this clonotype was seen a few times. The chain employs TRBV7-9 and TRBJ2-1; the D is unclear. Germline values: CDR1 SEHNR, CDR2 FQNEAQ (reference sequence). This CDR3 has 15 amino acids. Trimming took off 3 bases at V and 4 bases at J, with 13 bases between the two ends. The CDR3, as DNA: TGTGCCAGCAGCTTGCCAGTTAGGGCATACAATGAGCAGTTCTTC. This codes for CASSLPVRAYNEQFF.